This T cell receptor (beta chain) stems from a study of blood T cells in healthy people across ages. For the study at large: T cells yielded about one barcoded beta molecule per two cells through template switching.

This CDR3 has 13 residues. Germline V CDR1 and CDR2: MNHEY, SVGAGI. V dropped 5 bases and J dropped 0 bases, with 7 bases sitting between them. Remarks on this clonotype: The antigen remains undetermined.

Study observations and caveats: Roughly linearly, TCR beta diversity per million T cells fell as age increased.

The study drew donors from healthy Caucasian individuals in Russia aged roughly 6 to 95. At least 5.5 micrograms of total RNA were extracted per sample. Sample-barcoded 5' priming and a J-beta primer mix drove a second PCR of about 6 to 12 cycles. TCRdb reprocessed the 5' RACE reads via MiXCR and lists one record per CDR3 protein. The table includes around 1,800,000 distinct CDR3 sequences, roughly two fifths detected once. Sequencing was done on a sample of blood. The receptor's source is a human donor in good health. This chain joins TRBV6-5 and TRBJ1-2; D is undetermined. The CDR3 DNA is TGTGCCAGCAGTAACAGCCCTAACTATGGCTACACCTTC. Translation gives CASSNSPNYGYTF.